This TCR beta chain was retrieved from a study of blood T cell repertoires in COVID-19. At the level of the study: Sources were T cells, B-cell-depleted T cells, or PBMCs; the material itself was cDNA or gDNA.

The method was immunoSEQ multiplex PCR; TCRdb's version includes in-frame clones alone and lacks a portion of them. Of 230,000 or so clones listed, roughly 88% were seen once; the top ten hold 2% to 2.5%. V trimming: 1 base; J trimming: 4 bases; junction bases outside the gene matches: 1. Germline V lookup: CDR1 SGHTA, CDR2 FQGNSA. This CDR3 has 13 amino acids. Source material: peripheral blood. This chain joins TRBV7-2 and TRBJ2-7; 7 bases agree with TRBD2. The TCR comes from a man aged 35-49 years who had recovered from COVID-19. CDR3 residues: CASSLGEGYEQYF. Written as DNA, the CDR3 is TGTGCCAGCAGCTTAGGGGAGGGGTACGAGCAGTACTTC.